The 29 T cell receptor beta chains presented below share a single source sample, sequenced in a study of blood T cell repertoires in COVID-19. Repertoires were generated with immunoSEQ multiplex PCR, while TCRdb's copy carries only in-frame clones and drops some. The sample contains roughly 350,000 clones, approximately 87% of which appear only once. The sequenced material came from peripheral blood. These receptors came from a woman between 50 and 59 years old with active or convalescent COVID-19.

This clone was recorded a few times. V is TRBV7-9 and J is TRBJ2-1, with D possibly TRBD2 on 5 matching bases. Germline V gene sequence: CDR1 SEHNR, CDR2 FQNEAQ (reference sequence). Trimming stripped 5 bases from V and 0 bases from J, with 11 bases between. The CDR3 contains 15 residues. CDR3 protein: CASSLGESSYNEQFF. The CDR3 DNA is TGTGCCAGCAGCCTCGGGGAGTCCTCCTACAATGAGCAGTTCTTC.

The chain links TRBV28 to TRBJ2-7, with D perhaps TRBD2 (7 bases). CDR3 size: 15 residues. The V gene lost 6 bases and the J gene lost 2 bases, with 17 bases spanning the gap. Germline V CDR1 and CDR2: MDHEN, SYDVKM. The CDR3 DNA reads as TGTGCCAGCAGGGCACACGGGGGGCAGACCTACGAGCAGTACTTC. It specifies CASRAHGGQTYEQYF.

The rearrangement links TRBV11-2 to TRBJ2-3; D is uncertain. CDR1 is SGHAT, CDR2 FQNNGV, per germline. Trimming removed 1 base from V and 2 bases from J, with 10 bases in between. The length of the CDR3 is 15 residues. The CDR3 nucleotides are TGTGCCAGCAGCTTAGCAGCGACCTACACAGATACGCAGTATTTT. Translated: CASSLAATYTDTQYF.

CDR3 protein: CASSRRSMRQAGNTIYF. The CDR3 DNA is TGTGCCAGCAGCCGCCGAAGCATGCGACAGGCCGGAAACACCATATATTTT. The chain uses TRBV7-2 and TRBJ1-3, with a weak D call TRBD1 (6 bases). Germline CDR1 SGHTA, CDR2 FQGNSA. CDR3 length: 17 amino acids. Trimming shortened V by 5 bases and J by 4 bases, and 21 bases separated the two germline ends.

This rearrangement joins TRBV21-1 to TRBJ1-6; TRBD1 is the table's D call and was not checked against the DNA. TRBV21-1 is shown as a pseudogene. The CDR3 has 16 residues. CDR3: CASSKRDRDYNSPLHF. In nucleotides, the CDR3 is TGTGCCAGCAGCAAACGCGACAGGGATTATAATTCACCCCTCCACTTT.

The V gene is TRBV5-4, the J gene TRBJ1-2, with 9 positions matching TRBD1. The CDR3 spans 15 residues. The V gene end was trimmed by 2 bases and the J gene end by 6 bases; junction bases not matched to a gene: 8. The germline V gene encodes CDR1 SGHNT and CDR2 YYREEE (reference sequence). The CDR3 nucleotides are TGTGCCAGCAGCTTCCCACAGGGGGCGAAGGATGGCTACACCTTC. It is translated as CASSFPQGAKDGYTF.

Points on this clone: One end of the junction is discordant with germline, which a read error may explain. The chain employs TRBV7-7 and TRBJ2-5; 8 bases match TRBD1. CDR3 length: 14 residues. Germline V lookup: CDR1 SSHAT, CDR2 FNYEAQ (reference sequence). CDR3 bases: TGTGCTAGCAGCCAGGGACAGGCTCGGGAGACCCAGTACTTC. Amino acid sequence: CASSQGQARETQYF.

The CDR3 nucleotides are TGTGCCAGCAGCCAAGGGACAGGGGACGATGGCTACACCTTC. Amino acid sequence: CASSQGTGDDGYTF. The V and J genes are TRBV3-1 (or the pseudogene TRBV3-2) and TRBJ1-2, with TRBD1 matching 9 bases. The junction had 3 bases not matched to a gene; V was cut back by 1 base and J by 6 bases. Germline CDR1 LGHDT, CDR2 YNNKEL (reference sequence). There are 14 residues in the CDR3.

This clone was seen a single time. This sequence joins TRBV28 and TRBJ2-4; a weak D match, TRBD1 (5 bases). This CDR3 has 17 amino acids. Germline V gene data show CDR1 as MDHEN and CDR2 as SYDVKM. The V end was cut by 5 bases, the J end by 0 bases, with 17 bases between. The DNA of the CDR3 is TGTGCCAGCAGTAGGGGCCGCACCGTAATAGCCAAAAACATTCAGTACTTC. It yields the protein CASSRGRTVIAKNIQYF.

The table lists this clone with a count of one. The V gene is TRBV20-1, the J gene TRBJ1-2; D may be TRBD1 (6 bases). Trimming removed 6 bases at V and 4 bases at J, with 9 bases between. The CDR3 covers 11 residues. Germline V gene data show CDR1 as DFQATT and CDR2 as SNEGSKA (reference sequence). CDR3 bases: TGCAGTGCAAACAGGGTCTATGGCTACACCTTC. It yields the protein CSANRVYGYTF.

A remark on this clone: The junction departs from the called germline gene at one end, perhaps through a read error. The CDR3 protein is CAGRTRTVIMNTEAFF. In nucleotides, the CDR3 is TGTGCCGGCAGGACCCGGACAGTGATTATGAACACTGAAGCTTTCTTT. The chain is built from TRBV28 and TRBJ1-1; weak D call: TRBD1 (6 bases). The germline gives CDR1 MDHEN, CDR2 SYDVKM. The length of the CDR3 is 16 residues.

The chain employs TRBV7-9 and TRBJ2-1, with 8 bases identical to TRBD2. Germline CDR1 reads SEHNR; CDR2 reads FQNEAQ (reference sequence). The CDR3 is 13 residues long. Trimming took 5 bases from V and 15 from J; bases not matched to a gene: 12. The CDR3 nucleotides read TGTGCCAGCAGCCCATACGGCGGGAGGCCGTCGTTCTTC. This sequence encodes CASSPYGGRPSFF.

This chain links TRBV27 with TRBJ2-7, with 8 bases lining up with TRBD2. After removal of 4 bases from V and 0 bases from J, the junction contained 5 bases not matched to a gene. The CDR3 is 15 residues long. Germline V gene data show CDR1 as MNHEY and CDR2 as SMNVEV (reference sequence). The CDR3 sequence is CASSYSGGGSYEQYF. DNA of the CDR3: TGTGCCAGCAGTTACTCCGGGGGGGGCTCCTACGAGCAGTACTTC.

This chain connects TRBV7-9 to TRBJ1-5, with 10 bases aligning to TRBD1. V dropped 4 bases and J dropped 5; count of bases not matched to a gene: 5. The germline CDR1 and CDR2 sequences are SEHNR and FQNEAQ (reference sequence). This CDR3 contains 15 residues. This chain's CDR3 is CASSSDRGPDQPQHF. The DNA for the CDR3 is TGTGCCAGCAGCTCAGACAGGGGGCCGGATCAGCCCCAGCATTTT.

The chain couples TRBV7-3 to TRBJ2-3; perhaps TRBD1 as D (5 bases). Germline assignment: CDR1 SGHTA and CDR2 FQGTGA. The V gene lost 5 bases and the J gene lost 4 bases, with 7 bases spanning the gap. This CDR3 region has 12 residues. Here the CDR3 DNA reads TGTGCCAGCAGCATAGGGGCAGATACGCAGTATTTT. Amino acids: CASSIGADTQYF.

The J gene is TRBJ2-2, the V gene TRBV19; D is perhaps TRBD1 (5 bases). The CDR3 totals 15 residues. Germline V gene lookup returns CDR1 LNHDA and CDR2 SQIVND (reference sequence). Trimming stripped 0 bases from V and 3 bases from J, with 8 bases between. CDR3 amino acids: CASSIERGYTGELFF. The CDR3 bases are TGTGCCAGTAGTATAGAAAGGGGTTACACCGGGGAGCTGTTTTTT.

The chain has TRBV4-1 and TRBJ1-3; D not resolved. This CDR3 has 15 residues. Germline loops: CDR1 MGHRA, CDR2 YSYEKL. V dropped 4 bases and J dropped 0 bases, with 10 bases sitting between them. The CDR3 bases are TGCGCCAGCAGCCGCCCAGGTAGCTCTGGAAACACCATATATTTT. This sequence encodes CASSRPGSSGNTIYF.

V usage is TRBV5-1 and J usage is TRBJ2-7; 12 nucleotides agree with TRBD2. Trimming cost V 3 bases and J 4 bases; bases outside gene matches: 11. Germline V CDR1 and CDR2: SGHRS, YFSETQ. This CDR3 region has 17 residues. DNA of the CDR3: TGCGCCAGCAGCTCTGAGTGGGTCGGACTAGCGGGGTACGAGCAGTACTTC. It encodes CASSSEWVGLAGYEQYF.

The rearrangement links TRBV9 to TRBJ1-1; TRBD1 matches 9 bases. The CDR3 runs 17 residues. With V trimmed by 0 bases and J by 4 bases, 10 bases remained unmatched. Germline V CDR1 and CDR2: SGDLS, YYNGEE. CDR3 sequence: CASSVEDRGKRGTEAFF. The DNA of the CDR3 is TGTGCCAGCAGCGTAGAGGACAGGGGAAAAAGGGGCACTGAAGCTTTCTTT.

The chain combines TRBV24-1 with TRBJ2-3; the D gene is possibly TRBD1 (6 bases). This CDR3 contains 16 residues. The V gene's germline CDR1 is KGHDR and CDR2 SFDVKD. V lost 6 bases, J lost 0 bases, and 15 bases lay in between. As DNA, the CDR3 is TGTGCCACCAGTCCCTCCTCCGGGACAAGCACAGATACGCAGTATTTT. It specifies CATSPSSGTSTDTQYF.

This clone was observed a handful of times. One end of the junction fails to match germline, which may point to a read error. The sample carries other DNA sequences with the same CDR3. V and J are TRBV11-2 and TRBJ2-7, with 8 bases that match TRBD2. Germline CDR1 SGHAT, CDR2 FQNNGV. CDR3 size: 15 residues. The CDR3 loop reads CASSLGLAGNYEQYF. CDR3 sequence (DNA): TGTGCCAGCAGTTTAGGTTTAGCGGGGAACTACGAGCAGTACTTC.

The chain carries TRBV9 and TRBJ1-2; no firm D call. This CDR3 has 15 amino acids. With 6 bases removed from V and 5 bases from J, the gap between germline ends came to 20 bases. CDR1 and CDR2 (germline): SGDLS, YYNGEE. CDR3 in amino acids: CASTKRVSHSYGYTF. As DNA, the CDR3 is TGTGCCAGCACCAAGAGGGTGTCTCACTCTTATGGCTACACCTTC.

This chain connects TRBV7-2 to TRBJ2-7; possibly TRBD1 for D (6 bases). CDR3 length: 15 amino acids. The germline gives CDR1 SGHTA, CDR2 FQGNSA. The V and J ends lost 5 bases and 0 bases respectively, with 14 bases between them. In DNA, the CDR3 is TGTGCCAGCAGCCCCCAACAGGGCCTCTCCTACGAGCAGTACTTC. Its translation is CASSPQQGLSYEQYF.

The rearrangement links TRBV2 to TRBJ2-1; D is uncertain. The CDR3 covers 15 residues. CDR1 SNHLY and CDR2 FYNNEI come from the germline V gene. V was trimmed by 5 bases and J by 2 bases, leaving 13 bases between them. CDR3 coding DNA: TGTGCCAGCAGTCCCTCCTTAGCTACCTACAATGAGCAGTTCTTC. This translates into CASSPSLATYNEQFF.

The V call is TRBV24-1, the J call TRBJ1-4; possible D gene TRBD1, 6 bases. The CDR3 runs 15 residues. Germline V lookup: CDR1 KGHDR, CDR2 SFDVKD. V lost 5 bases and J 7 bases, leaving 16 bases between the germline ends. CDR3 sequence: CATSVRQGIGEKLFF. CDR3 in DNA: TGTGCCACCAGTGTCCGGCAGGGGATTGGTGAAAAACTGTTTTTT.

The genes are TRBV25-1 and TRBJ2-7, with 11 bases identical to TRBD2. The ends lost 1 base at V and 3 bases at J; junction bases unmatched: 2. The CDR3 runs 15 residues. Germline V lookup: CDR1 MGHDK, CDR2 SYGVNS. The CDR3 DNA sequence: TGTGCCAGCAGTGAATCACTAGCGGGAGTCTACGAGCAGTACTTC. This encodes CASSESLAGVYEQYF.

This clone was detected a few times. The V and J genes are TRBV29-1 and TRBJ2-1, with a weak D call TRBD1 (5 bases). The germline V gene encodes CDR1 SQVTM and CDR2 ANQGSEA. The CDR3 covers 13 residues. Trimming pared 3 bases from V and 5 bases from J, leaving 11 bases between. The CDR3 DNA reads TGCAGCGTTGACACAGGCTCTGACAATGAGCAGTTCTTC. This translates into CSVDTGSDNEQFF.

This clone occurred a few times. This chain joins TRBV5-1 and TRBJ1-3; D unresolved. This CDR3 comprises 14 residues. In germline, CDR1 is SGHRS, CDR2 YFSETQ. Trimming removed 5 bases from V and 0 bases from J, with 9 bases in between. The CDR3 sequence: CASRDEDSGNTIYF. As DNA, the CDR3 is TGCGCCAGCAGGGATGAGGACTCTGGAAACACCATATATTTT.

V usage is TRBV5-1 and J usage is TRBJ2-3; 8 bases align to TRBD1. This CDR3 comprises 15 residues. CDR1 and CDR2 from the germline V gene are SGHRS and YFSETQ. Unmatched junction bases numbered 7, after V lost 4 bases and J lost 3 bases. The CDR3 spells CASSRRTGQTDTQYF. The CDR3 DNA sequence: TGCGCCAGCAGCCGTCGGACAGGGCAAACAGATACGCAGTATTTT.